These T cell receptor beta chains were read from a single sample in a study of T-cell memory formation after mild COVID-19. From the 5' RACE reads, TCRdb called clonotypes with MiXCR, one entry per CDR3 protein. The sample includes about 620,000 distinct CDR3 sequences, more than 15% of them seen just once. The sequenced sample was PBMCs or a T cell subset sorted from them (not recorded which). These receptors were obtained from an adult woman who had mild COVID-19 (a few samples of this study predate the infection). Cell type and time point are not known. Each CDR3 is given with its conserved first and last residue. A D gene is named only where the DNA matches it firmly. The listing skips clone size in some rows; elsewhere it reads once, few, many or a size class.

D gene,clone size,V gene,J gene,CDR3 DNA,CDR3 protein
TRBD2,few,TRBV5-1,TRBJ2-1,TGCGCCAGCAGCTCAGGACTAGCGGGAGACAATGAGCAGTTCTTC,CASSSGLAGDNEQFF
NA,NA,TRBV5-4,TRBJ1-3,TGTGCCAGCAGCTGGGACGTAGGAAACACCATATATTTT,CASSWDVGNTIYF
NA,few,TRBV20-1,TRBJ2-1,TGCAGTGCTAGAGATCCGGGACCGACGGTAAATGAGCAGTTCTTC,CSARDPGPTVNEQFF
NA,NA,TRBV29-1,TRBJ2-3,TGCAGCGTTCTCGAGAAGAACACAGATACGCAGTATTTT,CSVLEKNTDTQYF
NA,few,TRBV27,TRBJ2-1,TGTGCCAGCAGTTTAGGTAGATCGAGTGAGCAGTTCTTC,CASSLGRSSEQFF
TRBD1,many,TRBV25-1,TRBJ2-7,TGTGCCAGCAGTGATTTCGGGACAGGGAGTGAGCAGTACTTC,CASSDFGTGSEQYF
TRBD1,NA,TRBV7-9,TRBJ2-5,TGTGCCGGGGGACAGTCGAGAGAGACCCAGTACTTC,CAGGQSRETQYF
NA,NA,TRBV20-1,TRBJ2-1,TGCAGTGCTAGAGGCGGCCTAGCAGGTTACAATGAGCAGTTCTTC,CSARGGLAGYNEQFF
NA,NA,TRBV12-3/TRBV12-4,TRBJ2-5,TGTGCCAGCAGGTCAACAGGTCACCAAGAGACCCAGTACTTC,CASRSTGHQETQYF
NA,few,TRBV7-2,TRBJ1-5,TGTGCCAGCAGCCCCAGTAGCAATCAGCCCCAGCATTTT,CASSPSSNQPQHF
NA,NA,TRBV29-1,TRBJ2-3,TGCAGCGGAGCTCACCCAACAACAGATACGCAGTATTTT,CSGAHPTTDTQYF
TRBD1,few,TRBV7-2,TRBJ2-4,TGTGCCAGCAGCCTGGACAGGGCCAAAAACATTCAGTACTTC,CASSLDRAKNIQYF
TRBD2,few,TRBV12-3/TRBV12-4,TRBJ2-4,TGTGCCAGCAGTCCGTTAGCGGGGGGGCTGGCCAAAAACATTCAGTACTTC,CASSPLAGGLAKNIQYF
TRBD1,few,TRBV27,TRBJ2-4,TGTGCCAGCAGGTCAACACAGGGGGCCCCCAAAAACATTCAGTACTTC,CASRSTQGAPKNIQYF
NA,few,TRBV30,TRBJ1-1,TGTGCCTGGAACGGACCAGCTAACAATGAAGCTTTCTTT,CAWNGPANNEAFF
NA,once,TRBV7-6,TRBJ2-1,TGTGCCATCAGCCACGGAGCCGACCCGGATGAGCAGTTCTTC,CAISHGADPDEQFF
TRBD1,few,TRBV6-6,TRBJ1-2,TGTGCCAGCAGTTCCAGACAGGGGGTTGGCTACACCTTC,CASSSRQGVGYTF
TRBD1,NA,TRBV28,TRBJ1-6,TGTGCCAGCAGTTTTACAGGGGCAGGCTCACCCCTCCACTTT,CASSFTGAGSPLHF
NA,NA,TRBV25-1,TRBJ2-2,TGTGCCAGCAGCCGTAGCTTTTCCGGGGAGCTGTTTTTT,CASSRSFSGELFF
TRBD1,NA,TRBV4-1,TRBJ2-7,TGCGCCAGCAGCCACCCGAGGGGGCCCCACTCTTCCTACGAGCAGTACTTC,CASSHPRGPHSSYEQYF
NA,few,TRBV29-1,TRBJ1-2,TGCAGCGTTTCGGGAGGCCAAGGTGACGGCTACACCTTC,CSVSGGQGDGYTF
NA,NA,TRBV27,TRBJ1-1,TGTGCCAGCGGAAAACCGGGACTAAACACTGAAGCTTTCTTT,CASGKPGLNTEAFF
NA,few,TRBV27,TRBJ1-1,TGTGCCAGCAGTTTGACTTTGGGGAACACTGAAGCTTTCTTT,CASSLTLGNTEAFF
TRBD2,few,TRBV27,TRBJ2-3,TGTGCCAGCAGTCCGACTAGCGGGGGTTTTCGCGATACGCAGTATTTT,CASSPTSGGFRDTQYF
NA,many,TRBV7-3,TRBJ2-1,TGTGCCAGCAGCTCCTTGGGAGGCTCGAGCTCCTACAATGAGCAGTTCTTC,CASSSLGGSSSYNEQFF
NA,NA,TRBV5-1,TRBJ2-1,TGCGCCAGCAGCTTGGAGGCGGGGCACAATGAGCAGTTCTTC,CASSLEAGHNEQFF
NA,few,TRBV7-9,TRBJ2-1,TGTGCCAGCACCCGAGACAGGACCTTCTACAATGAGCAGTTCTTC,CASTRDRTFYNEQFF
NA,NA,TRBV7-2,TRBJ1-1,TGTGCCAGCAGTTTCAACGGGACTTCAGTGGACACTGAAGCTTTCTTT,CASSFNGTSVDTEAFF
NA,few,TRBV30,TRBJ2-2,TGTGCCTGGAGTGTACGATTAGGGTGGGAGCTGTTTTTT,CAWSVRLGWELFF
NA,NA,TRBV9,TRBJ1-2,TGTGCCAGCAGCGTAGCTATAGATTGGGACTATGGCTACACCTTC,CASSVAIDWDYGYTF
TRBD1,NA,TRBV25-1,TRBJ2-3,TGTGCCAGCAGTCCCGGGACAGCCGCCTCCACAGATACGCAGTATTTT,CASSPGTAASTDTQYF